A selection of T cell receptor beta chains follows, all from one sample in a study of esophageal squamous cell carcinoma under preoperative chemotherapy. TCRdb reprocessed the PCR reads with MiXCR, giving one entry per CDR3 protein. There are around 11,000 distinct CDR3 sequences in the sample; over 55% occur only once, and just under 30% lies in the top ten. This material was collected from a patient given preoperative chemotherapy. These receptors all come from a human donor with esophageal squamous cell carcinoma. The donor label of this sample is uncertain. The CDR3 runs from the conserved cysteine through the conserved F or W. The D gene is left open where the match is weak. Expanded clones get a size class; other rows say once, few or many, or leave the size out.

D	V	size	J	CDR3	DNA
TRBD2	TRBV6-1	-	TRBJ2-1	CASSLLSLAGVIFYEQFF	TGTGCCAGCAGTCTTCTTTCTCTAGCGGGAGTTATTTTCTACGAGCAGTTCTTC
-	TRBV7-6	-	TRBJ2-4	CGSSRGLRAKNMQYF	TGTGGCAGCAGCCGGGGCCTGAGAGCCAAAAACATGCAGTACTTC
-	TRBV6-1	-	TRBJ2-5	CASSEQSQETQYF	TGTGCCAGCAGTGAACAGAGCCAAGAGACCCAGTACTTC
-	TRBV6-1	-	TRBJ1-2	CASSEDRVNYGYTF	TGTGCCAGCAGTGAAGACAGGGTTAACTATGGCTACACCTTC
-	TRBV7-2	-	TRBJ2-7	CASSLGFGNRAQYF	TGTGCCAGCAGCTTGGGGTTTGGCAACAGGGCGCAGTACTTC
-	TRBV6-1	-	TRBJ2-1	CASSELGVCSKNTQYF	TGTGCCAGCAGTGAATTGGGGGTGTGCTCCAAAAACACTCAGTATTTC
-	TRBV6-1	once	TRBJ2-3	CASSERAGGICDQDTQYF	TGTGCCAGCAGTGAGAGGGCAGGGGGGATTTGTGACCAAGATACGCAGTATTTC
TRBD1	TRBV27	few	TRBJ2-7	CASSSHGQGPYEQYF	TGTGCCAGCAGTTCCCATGGACAGGGACCCTACGAGCAGTACTTC
-	TRBV6-4	few	TRBJ2-3	CASSDSEGDTQYF	TGTGCCAGCAGTGACTCGGAGGGAGATACGCAGTATTTT
TRBD2	TRBV7-2	-	TRBJ2-1	CAVGLADYNEQFF	TGTGCCGTCGGACTAGCGGACTACAATGAGCAGTTCTTC
-	TRBV7-2	-	TRBJ2-3	CASRGVGGHGPDTQYF	TGTGCCAGCAGGGGGGTAGGGGGACATGGCCCAGATACGCAGTATTTC
-	TRBV6-1	once	TRBJ2-2	CASSEGIPEQEYF	TGTGCCAGCAGTGAGGGAATACCAGAGCAGGAGTATTTT
TRBD2	TRBV6-1	-	TRBJ2-7	CARASGSYEQYF	TGTGCCCGGGCTAGCGGGTCCTACGAGCAGTACTTC
-	TRBV6-5	-	TRBJ2-7	CASSYSAGTAVLSEQYF	TGTGCCAGCAGTTACTCAGCCGGGACCGCCGTTCTTAGCGAGCAGTACTTC
TRBD2	TRBV6-1	many	TRBJ2-1	CASSAEGTSGIYNEQFF	TGTGCCAGCAGTGCCGAGGGGACTAGCGGGATCTACAATGAGCAGTTCTTC
-	TRBV25-1	-	TRBJ2-3	CASRESGLSSKDIQYF	TGTGCCAGCCGTGAATCGGGGCTGAGCTCCAAAGATATTCAGTATTTT
-	TRBV6-1	-	TRBJ2-3	CASSSRGRVSGLWATDTQYF	TGTGCCAGCAGCTCACGAGGTCGCGTCTCGGGGCTGTGGGCTACAGACACGCAGTATTTC
-	TRBV10-3	-	TRBJ2-2	CAKGWENTGELFF	TGTGCCAAGGGCTGGGAGAACACCGGGGAGCTGTTTTTC
TRBD2	TRBV6-1	-	TRBJ2-3	CASRVGLGGSDQETQYF	TGTGCCAGCAGAGTGGGTCTGGGGGGGAGCGACCAAGAGACGCAGTACTTT
TRBD2	TRBV6-1	-	TRBJ2-7	CAGSGGGDPDTQYF	TGTGCGGGCAGCGGGGGGGGCGACCCCGATACGCAGTACTTC
TRBD1	TRBV24-1	-	TRBJ2-5	CATSSRSGQGQETQYF	TGTGCCACCAGTAGTCGATCAGGACAGGGGCAAGAGACCCAGTACTTC
-	TRBV10-2	-	TRBJ2-5	CASTIGSWDQETQYF	TGCGCCAGCACAATAGGCTCATGGGACCAAGAGACCCAGTACTTT
-	TRBV6-1	large	TRBJ2-1	CASSERTYNEQFF	TGTGCCAGCAGTGAGCGTACCTACAATGAGCAGTTCTTC
-	TRBV7-2	few	TRBJ2-2	CASSLGRTGELFF	TGTGCCAGCAGCTTAGGCCGGACCGGGGAGCTGTTTTTT
-	TRBV6-1	-	TRBJ2-1	CASSERGGGYNEQFF	TGTGCCAGCAGTGAACGAGGGGGAGGATATAATGAGCAGTTCTTC
TRBD1	TRBV6-4	few	TRBJ1-6	CASCRDRAYNSPLHF	TGTGCCAGCTGCCGGGACAGGGCTTATAATTCACCCCTCCACTTT
TRBD2	TRBV6-1	-	TRBJ2-3	CASSEGAGRRWAKNTQYF	TGTGCCAGCAGTGAAGGCGCCGGGAGGCGGTGGGCCAAAAACACGCAGTATTTT
TRBD2	TRBV12-3/TRBV12-4	-	TRBJ2-7	CASSQTSGSYEQYF	TGTGCCAGCAGCCAGACTAGCGGGTCCTACGAGCAGTACTTC
-	TRBV6-1	-	TRBJ2-4	CARGVGPKDTQYF	TGTGCCAGGGGTGTAGGGCCCAAAGATACTCAGTACTTT
-	TRBV6-1	-	TRBJ2-7	CASSQTEYEQYF	TGTGCCAGCAGTCAGACAGAATACGAGCAGTACTTC
TRBD1	TRBV6-1	once	TRBJ1-2	CASSESRDRDGYTF	TGTGCCAGCAGTGAATCCCGGGACAGGGATGGCTACACCTTC
TRBD2	TRBV6-2/TRBV6-3	many	TRBJ2-7	CASSYRTSGMYEQYF	TGTGCCAGCAGTTACCGGACTAGCGGGATGTACGAGCAGTACTTC
TRBD2	TRBV12-3/TRBV12-4	-	TRBJ2-3	CASNIGRLAGGRGTDTQYF	TGTGCCAGCAACATAGGTCGACTAGCGGGGGGGCGGGGCACAGATACGCAGTATTTT
-	TRBV6-1	-	TRBJ2-3	CASSAVSHTGAQFF	TGTGCCAGCAGTGCGGTCAGCCACACAGGTGCGCAGTTTTTT
-	TRBV12-3/TRBV12-4	-	TRBJ2-3	CASSDVDTQYF	TGTGCCAGCTCAGACGTAGATACGCAGTATTTT
-	TRBV6-1	-	TRBJ2-5	CASTTPSNEQYF	TGTGCCAGCACGACTCCTTCCAATGAGCAGTACTTC
-	TRBV7-2	-	TRBJ2-1	CASSLASLYEQFF	TGTGCCAGCAGCTTAGCCAGCCTCTACGAGCAGTTCTTC
TRBD2	TRBV6-4	-	TRBJ2-4	CASSDSGSGGTDIQYF	TGTGCCAGCAGTGACTCGGGGAGCGGGGGCACAGACATTCAGTACTTC
TRBD1	TRBV6-1	large	TRBJ2-7	CASSELPGGSPREQYF	TGTGCCAGCAGTGAATTGCCAGGGGGAAGTCCGAGAGAGCAGTACTTC
TRBD1	TRBV6-1	-	TRBJ2-1	CASSEWDRGPGCSYVLSF	TGTGCCAGCAGTGAATGGGACAGGGGGCCGGGATGCTCCTACGTCCTGTCCTTC
TRBD1	TRBV10-2	-	TRBJ2-2	CASVDRDHSGTGELFF	TGCGCCAGCGTCGACAGGGACCATTCGGGCACCGGGGAGCTGTTTTTT
TRBD2	TRBV6-1	-	TRBJ2-7	CASSHTSGAPYEQYF	TGTGCCAGCAGTCATACTAGCGGGGCCCCCTACGAGCAGTACTTC
TRBD2	TRBV6-1	-	TRBJ2-7	CASGAGDHETQYF	TGTGCCAGCGGGGCGGGAGATCACGAGACGCAGTACTTC
TRBD2	TRBV7-2	-	TRBJ2-3	CASSPGAGGWGAETQYF	TGTGCCAGCAGCCCCGGAGCGGGGGGATGGGGCGCAGAGACGCAGTATTTC
-	TRBV6-1	few	TRBJ2-3	CASGEFGGSDKDTQYF	TGTGCCAGCGGGGAATTTGGGGGCAGCGACAAAGATACGCAGTATTTC
-	TRBV10-3	few	TRBJ2-1	CAIRTDSYEQFF	TGTGCCATCCGGACAGATAGCTACGAGCAGTTCTTC
TRBD2	TRBV11-3	-	TRBJ2-3	CASSQRTSGSHTDTQYF	TGTGCCAGCAGCCAAAGGACTAGCGGAAGCCACACAGATACGCAGTATTTT
TRBD2	TRBV6-1	-	TRBJ2-7	CASSESGGSSKDTQYF	TGTGCCAGCAGCGAATCGGGGGGAAGCTCCAAAGACACGCAGTACTTC
TRBD2	TRBV6-5	-	TRBJ2-1	CASSWTSGRSYNEQFF	TGTGCCAGCAGTTGGACTAGCGGGAGATCTTACAATGAGCAGTTCTTC
-	TRBV6-1	-	TRBJ2-4	CGSSLGVGAKDTQYF	TGTGGCAGCAGCTTGGGGGTGGGAGCCAAAGACACTCAGTACTTC
-	TRBV6-1	few	TRBJ2-1	CASSEATGDSYEQFF	TGTGCCAGCAGTGAAGCGACAGGCGACTCCTACGAGCAGTTCTTC
TRBD2	TRBV7-7	many	TRBJ2-1	CASSLGTSGVNNEQFF	TGTGCTAGCAGCTTAGGGACTAGCGGGGTGAACAATGAGCAGTTCTTC
-	TRBV6-1	-	TRBJ2-3	CASSERGRTDTQYF	TGTGCCAGCAGTGAAAGGGGCCGCACAGATACGCAGTATTTT
-	TRBV6-5	few	TRBJ2-3	CASTWDTQYF	TGTGCCAGCACTTGGGATACGCAGTATTTT
-	TRBV5-4	-	TRBJ1-6	CASSQRQGSDSPLHF	TGTGCCAGCAGCCAACGTCAAGGTTCAGATTCACCCCTCCACTTT
TRBD2	TRBV27	-	TRBJ2-1	CASSQGLASEQFF	TGTGCCAGCAGTCAGGGACTAGCTAGCGAGCAGTTCTTC
TRBD1	TRBV6-1	once	TRBJ2-6	CASSEWDRGQGGANVLYF	TGTGCCAGCAGTGAATGGGACAGGGGGCAGGGAGGGGCCAACGTGCTGTATTTC
-	TRBV6-1	many	TRBJ2-7	CASSKGRWSEMGNYEQYF	TGTGCCAGCAGCAAGGGACGGTGGTCAGAAATGGGAAACTACGAGCAGTACTTC
TRBD2	TRBV6-1	-	TRBJ2-7	CASSQSTGGYEQYF	TGTGCCAGCTCCCAATCCACGGGGGGATACGAGCAGTACTTC